The next 15 T cell receptor beta chains were all read from a single sample in a study of response to subunit inactivated influenza vaccine. TCRdb analysed the RT-PCR reads with MiXCR anew, one entry per CDR3 protein. This sample carries about 570,000 distinct CDR3 sequences, about 11% of them seen once, and the ten largest clones take 9.5% to 11%. The same sample was also studied in work on T cells expressing NK-cell markers. According to that study: TCR beta cDNA was made by 5'RACE template switching with UMIs.

The sample was PBMCs from blood, taken on the day of vaccination. The receptors were sampled from a man in his forties or fifties who received an inactivated influenza vaccine.

This clonotype was recorded a few times. This rearrangement joins TRBV29-1 to TRBJ2-1; TRBD1 agrees at 8 bases. The germline CDR1 and CDR2 sequences are SQVTM and ANQGSEA. This CDR3 is built from 13 residues. The ends lost 7 bases at V and 1 base at J; junction bases unmatched: 3. CDR3 DNA sequence: TGCAGCGGGACAGGGAATTCCTACAATGAGCAGTTCTTC. Its translation is CSGTGNSYNEQFF.

There are a few counts of this clonotype. V is TRBV7-2 and J is TRBJ2-6; TRBD1 is a possible D gene (5 bases). The CDR3 has 17 amino acids. The V end lost 5 bases, the J end lost 0 bases, and 14 bases lay between the germline ends. Germline lookup yields CDR1 SGHTA and CDR2 FQGNSA. DNA for the CDR3: TGTGCCAGCAGCGAAAGGGGTCGGCCCTCTGGGGCCAACGTCCTGACTTTC. Residues: CASSERGRPSGANVLTF. The full variable domain, completed using reference TRBV7-2 and TRBJ2-6, is GAGVSQSPSNKVTEKGKDVELRCDPISGHTALYWYRQSLGQGLEFLIYFQGNSAPDKSGLPSDRFSAERTGGSVSTLTIQRTQQEDSAVYLCASSERGRPSGANVLTFGAGSRLTVL.

The chain links TRBV12-3 or TRBV12-4 to TRBJ1-1; D call uncertain. Trimming removed 1 base from V and 1 base from J, with 10 bases in between. There are 15 residues in the CDR3. As DNA, the CDR3 is TGTGCCAGCAGTTTAGGGGTGACACAGAACACTGAAGCTTTCTTT. Encoded protein: CASSLGVTQNTEAFF.

This rearrangement joins TRBV6-2 or TRBV6-3 to TRBJ2-7, with TRBD1 identical over 8 bases. After removal of 6 bases from V and 0 bases from J, the junction contained 13 bases not matched to a gene. This CDR3 has 17 residues. Germline values: CDR1 MNHEY, CDR2 SVGEGT. CDR3: CASRTGFWTGNSYEQYF. CDR3 sequence (DNA): TGTGCCAGCAGGACGGGGTTTTGGACAGGGAACTCCTACGAGCAGTACTTC.

The chain recombines TRBV27 with TRBJ2-2, with 13 bases that match TRBD2. Germline assignment: CDR1 MNHEY and CDR2 SMNVEV (reference sequence). The CDR3 has 18 amino acids. After removal of 8 bases from V and 5 bases from J, the junction contained 14 bases not matched to a gene. The CDR3 nucleotides read TGTGCCAGCCGGTTTACTAGCGGGAGGGCCGTTCTGACCGGGGAGCTGTTTTTT. As protein: CASRFTSGRAVLTGELFF.

This clonotype was seen a handful of times. The CDR3 sequence: CSARQGKSTDTQYF. The DNA for the CDR3 is TGCAGTGCTCGGCAGGGAAAAAGCACAGATACGCAGTATTTT. This chain uses TRBV20-1 with TRBJ2-3, with D maybe TRBD1 (5 bases). CDR3 length equals 14 residues. The V end was cut by 5 bases, the J end by 0 bases, with 12 bases between. The germline V gene encodes CDR1 DFQATT and CDR2 SNEGSKA (reference sequence).

The genes are TRBV9 and TRBJ2-7, with 10 bases lining up with TRBD1. The CDR3 consists of 15 residues. From germline, CDR1 is SGDLS and CDR2 YYNGEE. The trim removed 4 bases at V and 4 bases at J, leaving 8 bases unmatched. The CDR3 spells CASSKTGTGVYEQYF. CDR3 DNA sequence: TGTGCCAGCAGCAAAACCGGGACAGGGGTATACGAGCAGTACTTC.

The CDR3 nucleotides read TGTGCCAGCAGCTCTGGACAGGGGATAAAGTTCTTC. This sequence encodes CASSSGQGIKFF. This chain connects TRBV7-3 to TRBJ2-1; 9 positions agree with TRBD1. V lost 4 bases, J lost 14 bases, and 6 bases stayed unmatched. CDR1 is SGHTA and CDR2 is FQGTGA in the germline V gene. CDR3 size: 12 residues.

A few counts support this clonotype. The chain recombines TRBV6-5 with TRBJ1-2; the D gene is possibly TRBD1 (5 bases). Germline assignment: CDR1 MNHEY and CDR2 SVGAGI. V dropped 6 bases and J dropped 0 bases, with 11 bases sitting between them. The CDR3 spans 14 residues. The CDR3 loop reads CASSYGTSNYGYTF. Here the CDR3 DNA reads TGTGCCAGCAGCTACGGGACTTCTAACTATGGCTACACCTTC.

This clonotype was seen a handful of times. The gene calls are TRBV4-1 and TRBJ2-7, with 11 nucleotides matching TRBD2. This CDR3 has 16 residues. Looked up from germline, CDR1 is MGHRA and CDR2 is YSYEKL. Trimming removed 4 bases from V and 3 bases from J; junction bases left unmatched: 8. CDR3 DNA: TGCGCCAGCAGCCCAGGACTAGCGGGCCTTAACTACGAGCAGTACTTC. Protein: CASSPGLAGLNYEQYF.

The rearrangement joins TRBV2 to TRBJ2-1, with 9 bases lining up with TRBD2. Looked up from germline, CDR1 is SNHLY and CDR2 is FYNNEI. The V segment lost 8 bases and the J segment 7 bases; nucleotides outside the gene matches: 12. The CDR3 is made up of 15 amino acids. The chain's CDR3 is CASWTTSGEVNEQFF. Here the CDR3 DNA reads TGTGCCAGCTGGACGACTAGCGGCGAAGTGAATGAGCAGTTCTTC.

The chain carries TRBV20-1 and TRBJ2-7; 12 positions match TRBD2. V was pared by 6 bases and J by 4 bases, with 7 bases of the junction left unmatched. This CDR3 has 14 residues. Germline V gene data show CDR1 as DFQATT and CDR2 as SNEGSKA (reference sequence). The CDR3 here is CSAHPLAGGYEQYF. The CDR3 DNA is TGCAGTGCCCATCCCCTAGCGGGAGGGTACGAGCAGTACTTC.

This clonotype was seen a handful of times. V is TRBV9 and J is TRBJ2-5; D might be TRBD1 (6 bases). The CDR3 is made up of 14 amino acids. Germline V gives CDR1 SGDLS, CDR2 YYNGEE. The V end was cut by 4 bases, the J end by 1 base, with 11 bases between. In DNA form, the CDR3 reads TGTGCCAGCAGCAGACAGGACTTCCAAGAGACCCAGTACTTC. This encodes CASSRQDFQETQYF.

This clonotype came up a few times. The chain carries TRBV12-3 or TRBV12-4 and TRBJ2-1; the D call may be TRBD1 or TRBD2 (5 bases each). This CDR3 contains 15 residues. V was pared by 5 bases and J by 10 bases, with 21 bases between. In DNA, the CDR3 is TGTGCCAGCAGTAACTCCTTCGCCCGGGACCGGGAGCAGTTCTTC. Protein: CASSNSFARDREQFF.

V is TRBV21-1 and J is TRBJ2-1; the tabulated D call, TRBD1, remains unverified against the DNA. TRBV21-1 is noted as a pseudogene. The CDR3 sequence is 16 residues long. The CDR3 reads CASPVRQGIPYNEQFF. CDR3 coding DNA: TGTGCCAGCCCGGTAAGACAGGGAATTCCTTACAATGAGCAGTTCTTC.